These 21 T cell receptor beta chains were all obtained from the same sample, sequenced in a study of OX40 agonist ivuxolimab in advanced cancers. Clones were read by immunoSEQ multiplex PCR, and TCRdb kept only the in-frame ones, dropping some. The sample holds about 65,000 clones; about nine tenths are singletons and the top ten take about 1%. The starting material was CD4+ or CD8+ T cells sorted from blood, obtained in a trial of the OX40 agonist ivuxolimab. These receptors were collected from an adult with an advanced solid tumor such as melanoma, head and neck, liver or kidney cancer.

The chain joins TRBV6-5 to TRBJ1-2; D gene uncertain. V dropped 0 bases and J dropped 5 bases, with 13 bases sitting between them. Germline-derived CDR1 and CDR2 are MNHEY and SVGAGI. The CDR3 is 15 amino acids. The CDR3: CASSYSLGPGYGYTF. CDR3 coding DNA: TGTGCCAGCAGTTACTCGTTAGGACCTGGGTATGGCTACACCTTC.

V is TRBV7-2 and J is TRBJ2-7; 7 nucleotides match TRBD2. CDR3 length: 15 amino acids. Germline CDR1 reads SGHTA; CDR2 reads FQGNSA. V lost 2 bases and J lost 2; bases outside the gene matches: 6. CDR3 DNA: TGTGCCAGCAGCTTATTCCCAGCGGGGACCTACGAGCAGTACTTC. Its protein product is CASSLFPAGTYEQYF. The variable domain in full, with the rest retrieved from reference TRBV7-2 and TRBJ2-7, is GAGVSQSPSNKVTEKGKDVELRCDPISGHTALYWYRQSLGQGLEFLIYFQGNSAPDKSGLPSDRFSAERTGGSVSTLTIQRTQQEDSAVYLCASSLFPAGTYEQYFGPGTRLTVT.

A single count supports this clone. V is TRBV2 and J is TRBJ2-1; TRBD2 matches at 9 bases. J was trimmed by 3 bases and V by 6 bases; bases with no gene match: 6. The germline CDR1 and CDR2 sequences are SNHLY and FYNNEI. This CDR3 is 15 amino acids long. CDR3 nucleotides: TGTGCCAGCAGCGATAGCGGGGGATACTACAATGAGCAGTTCTTC. As protein: CASSDSGGYYNEQFF.

The J gene is TRBJ2-7, the V gene TRBV19; 11 bases agree with TRBD1. Trimming removed 6 bases from V and 4 bases from J; junction bases left unmatched: 8. CDR3 length: 15 amino acids. CDR1 and CDR2 (germline): LNHDA, SQIVND (reference sequence). The CDR3 nucleotides are TGTGCCAGTAGCGGACGGACAGGGGGCTTGTACGAGCAGTACTTC. Protein sequence: CASSGRTGGLYEQYF. Variable domain in full (rest from reference TRBV19 and TRBJ2-7): DGGITQSPKYLFRKEGQNVTLSCEQNLNHDAMYWYRQDPGQGLRLIYYSQIVNDFQKGDIAEGYSVSREKKESFPLTVTSAQKNPTAFYLCASSGRTGGLYEQYFGPGTRLTVT.

The genes are TRBV11-2 and TRBJ2-7; TRBD1 matches 7 bases. The CDR3 runs 16 residues. Germline CDR1 reads SGHAT; CDR2 reads FQNNGV. V lost 1 base and J lost 3; bases outside the gene matches: 9. The CDR3 region is CASSLARRQGIYEQYF. The DNA of the CDR3 is TGTGCCAGCAGCTTAGCCCGGCGACAGGGAATCTACGAGCAGTACTTC.

The V gene is TRBV11-2, the J gene TRBJ1-1; no reliable D call. In germline, CDR1 is SGHAT, CDR2 FQNNGV. V was trimmed by 6 bases and J by 9 bases, leaving 17 bases between them. This CDR3 is built from 13 residues. CDR3 region: CASSSGGEQKAFF. CDR3 sequence (DNA): TGTGCCAGCAGTTCAGGCGGGGAGCAGAAAGCTTTCTTT.

In its sample, this clone was seen once. The J gene is TRBJ1-3, the V gene TRBV11-2, with TRBD1 as a possible D gene (6 bases). The V end lost 3 bases, the J end lost 1 base, and 13 bases lay between the germline ends. Germline V CDR1 and CDR2: SGHAT, FQNNGV. CDR3 length: 16 residues. This chain's CDR3 is CASSFRTVRSGNTIYF. The CDR3, as DNA: TGTGCCAGCAGCTTCCGGACAGTCAGATCTGGAAACACCATATATTTT.

This clone has only a few counts. V is TRBV5-4 and J is TRBJ1-2; 7 bases are shared with TRBD1. The V segment lost 3 bases and the J segment 5 bases; nucleotides outside the gene matches: 7. The germline gives CDR1 SGHNT, CDR2 YYREEE (reference sequence). The CDR3 consists of 14 residues. The CDR3 sequence: CASSSPRDSYGYTF. The CDR3 DNA reads TGTGCCAGCAGCTCTCCCCGGGACAGTTATGGCTACACCTTC.

The rearrangement uses TRBV5-5 and TRBJ2-7; 7 bases align to TRBD1. CDR1 and CDR2 from the germline V gene are SGHKS and YYEKEE (reference sequence). J gave up 3 bases and V 1 base, and 1 base lay outside the gene matches. This CDR3 contains 13 residues. The CDR3 nucleotides are TGTGCCAGCAGCTTGCGGGACAGCTACGAGCAGTACTTC. Encoded protein: CASSLRDSYEQYF.

The chain's CDR3 is CASSDTIATLSETQYF. As DNA, the CDR3 is TGTGCCAGCAGTGATACCATAGCTACACTTTCTGAGACCCAGTACTTC. The chain couples TRBV21-1 to TRBJ2-5; the table's D call, TRBD2, was not checked against the DNA. TRBV21-1 is termed a pseudogene. The CDR3 totals 16 residues.

The chain has TRBV4-1 and TRBJ2-7, with 7 bases matching TRBD1. Trimming removed 1 base from V and 2 bases from J; junction bases left unmatched: 5. The CDR3 is made up of 15 amino acids. Germline lookup yields CDR1 MGHRA and CDR2 YSYEKL. The CDR3 nucleotides are TGCGCCAGCAGCCAAGGAGGGACAGTTCCCTACGAGCAGTACTTC. It translates to CASSQGGTVPYEQYF.

A word on this clone: The junction does not match germline at one end; this may be a read error. This chain's CDR3 is CTSSLDSAGELFF. The CDR3 DNA sequence: TGCACCAGCAGCTTGGATAGCGCCGGGGAGCTGTTTTTT. This chain links TRBV5-1 with TRBJ2-2; D perhaps matches TRBD2 (5 bases). CDR3 size: 13 residues. Per the germline V gene, CDR1 is SGHRS and CDR2 is YFSETQ. The whole variable domain, remainder taken from reference TRBV5-1 and TRBJ2-2, is KAGVTQTPRYLIKTRGQQVTLSCSPISGHRSVSWYQQTPGQGLQFLFEYFSETQRNKGNFPGRFSGRQFSNSRSEMNVSTLELGDSALYLCTSSLDSAGELFFGEGSRLTVL.

Note on this clone: One junction end does not reproduce the germline sequence, and a read error may be involved. The V gene is TRBV2, the J gene TRBJ2-5, with D perhaps TRBD2 (6 bases). CDR3 length equals 12 residues. Germline CDR1 and CDR2: SNHLY and FYNNEI. The CDR3 sequence: CATRGSQKTQYF. CDR3 sequence (DNA): TGTGCTACGCGGGGCAGCCAAAAGACCCAGTACTTC.

This chain uses TRBV5-4 with TRBJ2-3, with D unclear. Trimming cost V 0 bases and J 5 bases, with 7 bases left between them. Germline CDR1 is SGHNT and CDR2 is YYREEE (reference sequence). This CDR3 is built from 13 residues. The CDR3 DNA is TGTGCCAGCAGCTTGGCGGGCCGAGATACGCAGTATTTT. This translates into CASSLAGRDTQYF.

The chain has TRBV2 and TRBJ1-5, with a possible D match to TRBD1 (5 bases). The CDR3 contains 15 residues. V was clipped by 5 bases and J by 6 bases, with 17 bases between them. Germline V gives CDR1 SNHLY, CDR2 FYNNEI. The CDR3 region is CASSPTGRGVQPQHF. The CDR3 bases are TGTGCCAGCAGTCCGACCGGCCGGGGGGTTCAGCCCCAGCATTTT.

This chain links TRBV4-2 with TRBJ1-1; D gene ambiguous. Trimming pared 5 bases from V and 1 base from J, leaving 8 bases between. In germline, CDR1 is LGHNA, CDR2 YNFKEQ. The CDR3 is made up of 13 amino acids. This CDR3 reads CASSLQTNTEAFF. DNA for the CDR3: TGTGCCAGCAGCTTGCAAACGAACACTGAAGCTTTCTTT.

The CDR3 nucleotides are TGTGCCAGCAGCCGCGAAAGGGGGGAAGCTTTCTTT. Its protein is CASSRERGEAFF. The chain links TRBV7-2 to TRBJ1-1; a possible D gene is TRBD1 (6 bases). Germline CDR1 is SGHTA and CDR2 is FQGNSA. V was pared by 5 bases and J by 8 bases, with 12 bases between. This CDR3 has 12 amino acids.

This chain joins TRBV2 and TRBJ2-3, with TRBD1 as a possible D gene (6 bases). Germline lookup yields CDR1 SNHLY and CDR2 FYNNEI. Deletions cut 7 bases from V and 7 bases from J, with 12 bases between. The CDR3 consists of 12 residues. CDR3 nucleotide sequence: TGTGCCAGCAAGGGGGAGAGGAATACGCAGTATTTT. This encodes CASKGERNTQYF.

V gene TRBV5-6 combines with J gene TRBJ2-5; 11 bases agree with TRBD2. Germline CDR1 reads SGHDT; CDR2 reads YYEEEE. The CDR3 extends over 14 amino acids. V lost 4 bases to trimming and J lost 4 bases; unmatched junction nucleotides: 3. In DNA form, the CDR3 reads TGTGCCAGCAGCGCGCTAGCGGGGGGAGAGACCCAGTACTTC. It encodes CASSALAGGETQYF.

The gene calls are TRBV2 and TRBJ2-2; TRBD1 might be the D (6 bases). The CDR3 covers 15 residues. Germline V lookup: CDR1 SNHLY, CDR2 FYNNEI. Trimming took off 3 bases at V and 4 bases at J, with 12 bases between the two ends. The CDR3: CASSEKVRGTGELFF. In DNA, the CDR3 is TGTGCCAGCAGTGAGAAGGTCAGGGGCACCGGGGAGCTGTTTTTT.

This clone was observed a single time. The rearrangement links TRBV18 to TRBJ1-6; 8 bases are a match to TRBD1. V was pared by 1 base and J by 6 bases, with 2 bases of the junction left unmatched. Germline CDR1 reads KGHSH; CDR2 reads LQKENI. This CDR3 spans 15 amino acids. DNA for the CDR3: TGTGCCAGCTCACCACTACAGGGGGGTAATTCACCCCTCCACTTT. As protein: CASSPLQGGNSPLHF.